This TCR beta chain is drawn from a study of cytomegalovirus exposure and HLA in healthy donors. General study points: In the 120 or so validation repertoires, under 95% of cluster scores exceeded 0, per a later analysis.

The V segment lost 3 bases and the J segment 6 bases; nucleotides outside the gene matches: 6. Germline CDR1 reads MNHEY; CDR2 reads SVGAGI. The CDR3 has 14 residues. TCRdb keeps only in-frame clones here, not all; method: immunoSEQ multiplex PCR. Of about 360,000 clones listed, 86% were seen once; the top ten hold 0.83%. Regarding this clone: Its antigen is not known.

Sample: PBMCs. This TCR was recovered from a woman aged 18-35 years in good health and CMV-seronegative. The V gene is TRBV6-5, the J gene TRBJ2-7, with 9 nucleotides matching TRBD1. The CDR3 region is CASSYGGTGSEQYF. In DNA, the CDR3 is TGTGCCAGCAGTTATGGTGGGACAGGGAGCGAGCAGTACTTC.